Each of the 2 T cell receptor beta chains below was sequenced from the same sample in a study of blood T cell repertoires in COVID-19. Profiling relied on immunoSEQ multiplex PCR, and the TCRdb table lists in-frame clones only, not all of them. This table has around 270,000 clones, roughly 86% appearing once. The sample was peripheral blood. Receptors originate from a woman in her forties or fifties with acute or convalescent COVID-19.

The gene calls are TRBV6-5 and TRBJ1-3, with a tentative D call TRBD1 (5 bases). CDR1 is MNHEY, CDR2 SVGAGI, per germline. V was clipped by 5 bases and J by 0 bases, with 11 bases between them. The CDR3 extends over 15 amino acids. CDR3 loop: CASSPARASGNTIYF. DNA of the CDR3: TGTGCCAGCAGTCCAGCCAGGGCCTCTGGAAACACCATATATTTT.

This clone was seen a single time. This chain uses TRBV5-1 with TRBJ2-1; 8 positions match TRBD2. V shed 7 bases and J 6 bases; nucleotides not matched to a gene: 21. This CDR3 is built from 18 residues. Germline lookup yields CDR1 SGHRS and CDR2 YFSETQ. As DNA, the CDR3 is TGCGCCAGCTCGCGGGGTAACGGGAGGGTCGGAACGGGCAATGAGCAGTTCTTC. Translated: CASSRGNGRVGTGNEQFF.